The 22 T cell receptor beta chains in this list originate from one sample, sequenced in a study of OX40 agonist ivuxolimab in advanced cancers. Produced via immunoSEQ multiplex PCR; TCRdb's table is partial and in-frame only. This sample has 50,000 to 55,000 clones, with 81% found just once. Specimen: CD4+ or CD8+ T cells sorted from blood, collected in a trial of the OX40 agonist ivuxolimab. The receptors were gathered from an adult with an advanced solid tumor such as melanoma, head and neck, liver or kidney cancer.

This clone appeared once. The chain is built from TRBV6-6 and TRBJ1-5, with a possible D match to TRBD1 (6 bases). CDR1 and CDR2 (germline): MNHNY, SVGAGI (reference sequence). The ends were cut back, 2 bases at V and 7 bases at J, with 15 bases in the middle. This CDR3 has 15 residues. CDR3 DNA: TGTGCCAGCAGTTACGAGTCGGGGGGGCGACAGCCCCAGCATTTT. Its translation is CASSYESGGRQPQHF.

This rearrangement joins TRBV28 to TRBJ1-3; a weak D match, TRBD1 (5 bases). CDR3 length: 14 residues. Germline values: CDR1 MDHEN, CDR2 SYDVKM. The V gene lost 3 bases and the J gene lost 2 bases, with 8 bases spanning the gap. Here the CDR3 reads CASSFPGAGNTIYF. Written as DNA, the CDR3 is TGTGCCAGCAGTTTCCCGGGGGCTGGAAACACCATATATTTT.

V and J are TRBV11-2 and TRBJ2-3, with 10 bases that match TRBD2. Germline V CDR1 and CDR2: SGHAT, FQNNGV. The CDR3 consists of 15 residues. The J segment lost 1 base and the V segment lost 5 bases, leaving 3 bases of the junction unmatched. The CDR3 DNA follows: TGTGCCAGCAGCACCACTAGCGGGGGCACAGATACGCAGTATTTT. It specifies CASSTTSGGTDTQYF.

V is TRBV21-1 and J is TRBJ2-3; the DNA was not used to check the table's D call, TRBD1. TRBV21-1 is given as a pseudogene. The length of the CDR3 is 13 residues. The CDR3 coding sequence is TGTGCCAGCAGCCCCACAGGGAAAGATACGCAGTATTTT. It yields the protein CASSPTGKDTQYF.

The V call is TRBV7-6, the J call TRBJ1-2; a possible D gene is TRBD1 (6 bases). V lost 6 bases, J lost 3 bases, and 11 bases lay in between. The CDR3 has 13 residues. Germline values: CDR1 SGHVS, CDR2 FNYEAQ. The CDR3 here is CASSRTEDYGYTF. The CDR3 nucleotides are TGTGCCAGCAGTCGGACAGAAGACTATGGCTACACCTTC. Filled out from reference TRBV7-6 and TRBJ1-2, the complete variable domain reads GAGVSQSPRYKVTKRGQDVALRCDPISGHVSLYWYRQALGQGPEFLTYFNYEAQQDKSGLPNDRFSAERPEGSISTLTIQRTEQRDSAMYRCASSRTEDYGYTFGSGTRLTVV.

The chain employs TRBV7-6 and TRBJ2-2; 9 bases fit TRBD1. Germline assignment: CDR1 SGHVS and CDR2 FNYEAQ. The CDR3 is 15 amino acids. V trimming: 0 bases; J trimming: 6 bases; junction bases outside the gene matches: 2. The CDR3 protein is CASSLARQGAGELFF. CDR3 nucleotide sequence: TGTGCCAGCAGCTTAGCGAGACAGGGGGCCGGGGAGCTGTTTTTT.

Turning to this clone: The conserved phenylalanine or tryptophan normally closing the CDR3 is absent here, so this likely arose from a read error. The limits of the CDR3 on the DNA are not certain, so only TCRdb's listed CDR3 is given. The rearrangement uses TRBV10-3 and TRBJ1-2; TRBD1 is the table's D call and was not checked against the DNA. Germline V gives CDR1 ENHRY, CDR2 SYGVKD. With termini counted, the CDR3 has 14 amino acids. The CDR3: CAISESGQGAIRWN.

V usage is TRBV4-1 and J usage is TRBJ2-2; D is perhaps TRBD1 (5 bases). V lost 0 bases and J 1 base, leaving 12 bases between the germline ends. The CDR3 loop spans 17 amino acids. In germline, CDR1 is MGHRA, CDR2 YSYEKL. CDR3 loop: CASSQDRAGMNTGELFF. Here the CDR3 DNA reads TGCGCCAGCAGCCAAGATCGGGCAGGGATGAACACCGGGGAGCTGTTTTTT.

The gene calls are TRBV10-3 and TRBJ1-4; the D gene is possibly TRBD1 (6 bases). The V and J ends lost 3 bases and 10 bases respectively, with 6 bases between them. The CDR3 is 11 residues long. From germline, CDR1 is ENHRY and CDR2 SYGVKD. CDR3 DNA sequence: TGTGCCATCAGTGAAGGGGGAAAACTGTTTTTT. As protein: CAISEGGKLFF.

The V and J genes are TRBV5-1 and TRBJ2-7, with D perhaps TRBD2 (6 bases). This CDR3 has 14 amino acids. The V end lost 0 bases, the J end lost 5 bases, and 12 bases lay between the germline ends. The germline CDR1 and CDR2 sequences are SGHRS and YFSETQ. The CDR3 protein is CASSLEYGSDEQYF. As DNA, the CDR3 is TGCGCCAGCAGCTTGGAATACGGGAGCGACGAGCAGTACTTC.

This rearrangement joins TRBV6-5 to TRBJ2-7, with D unresolved. CDR3 size: 16 residues. Germline V gene data show CDR1 as MNHEY and CDR2 as SVGAGI. The V gene lost 0 bases and the J gene lost 2 bases, with 14 bases spanning the gap. CDR3 residues: CASSYSGKGKAYEQYF. CDR3 DNA sequence: TGTGCCAGCAGTTACTCAGGCAAAGGTAAAGCCTACGAGCAGTACTTC.

V gene TRBV7-3 combines with J gene TRBJ2-3; D remains ambiguous. This CDR3 is built from 13 residues. Germline CDR1 SGHTA, CDR2 FQGTGA. Between the trimmed V and J ends, which lost 5 bases and 0 bases, there was a span of 6 bases. The CDR3 nucleotides are TGTGCCAGCAGCCTCGACAGCACAGATACGCAGTATTTT. Protein sequence: CASSLDSTDTQYF.

V usage is TRBV11-3 and J usage is TRBJ2-1; 7 bases map to TRBD1. Germline V lookup: CDR1 SGHNT, CDR2 YENEEA. The CDR3 contains 15 residues. With V trimmed by 5 bases and J by 5 bases, 9 bases remained unmatched. This CDR3 is CASSDEGARNNEQFF. CDR3 in DNA: TGTGCCAGCAGCGATGAGGGGGCGCGTAACAATGAGCAGTTCTTC.

The rearrangement uses TRBV2 and TRBJ2-5; no clear D gene. The germline gives CDR1 SNHLY, CDR2 FYNNEI. Trimming cost V 4 bases and J 3 bases, with 9 bases left between them. CDR3 size: 13 residues. DNA of the CDR3: TGTGCCAGCAGTGCTACAGAAGAAGAGACCCAGTACTTC. It translates to CASSATEEETQYF.

The chain couples TRBV29-1 to TRBJ1-4; TRBD1 aligns across 9 bases. With V trimmed by 6 bases and J by 4 bases, 6 bases remained unmatched. This CDR3 is built from 14 residues. The germline CDR1 and CDR2 sequences are SQVTM and ANQGSEA. CDR3 nucleotide sequence: TGCAGCGTCGGTGACAGGGGGGTTAATGAAAAACTGTTTTTT. Protein product: CSVGDRGVNEKLFF. The whole variable domain, remainder taken from reference TRBV29-1 and TRBJ1-4, is SAVISQKPSRDICQRGTSLTIQCQVDSQVTMMFWYRQQPGQSLTLIATANQGSEATYESGFVIDKFPISRPNLTFSTLTVSNMSPEDSSIYLCSVGDRGVNEKLFFGSGTQLSVL.

The V and J genes are TRBV5-1 and TRBJ2-7, with a tentative D call TRBD1 (6 bases). Trimming stripped 0 bases from V and 7 bases from J, with 14 bases between. The CDR3 length is 14 residues. Germline CDR1 reads SGHRS; CDR2 reads YFSETQ. The CDR3 bases are TGCGCCAGCAGCTTGGGCGGACAGACCGGTGAGCAGTACTTC. Translating gives CASSLGGQTGEQYF.

The chain has TRBV9 and TRBJ2-5; D is unresolved. Near its end, the DNA agrees better with TRBJ2-7, so the J call may be wrong. Germline CDR1 reads SGDLS; CDR2 reads YYNGEE. There are 15 residues in the CDR3. In DNA, the CDR3 is TGTGCCAGCAGCGTAGGGGCTGCGGCCAGCCACGAGCAGTACTTC. Its protein product is CASSVGAAASHEQYF.

The V and J genes are TRBV6-1 and TRBJ2-7, with a weak D call TRBD1 (6 bases). Trimming shortened V by 8 bases and J by 1 base, and 12 bases separated the two germline ends. CDR3 size: 13 residues. Germline CDR1 is MNHNS and CDR2 is SASEGT. For the CDR3, the DNA is TGTGCCAGCGATTCTGACAGGTCCTACGAGCAGTACTTC. The encoded protein is CASDSDRSYEQYF.

This clone was recorded only once. The genes are TRBV5-1 and TRBJ1-4, with TRBD1 as a possible D gene (6 bases). Germline V gives CDR1 SGHRS, CDR2 YFSETQ. The CDR3 has 13 residues. Trimming took 0 bases from V and 12 from J, leaving 12 bases between them. The CDR3 sequence: CASSLEDSQELFF. The CDR3, as DNA: TGCGCCAGCAGCTTGGAGGACAGCCAAGAACTGTTTTTT.

V is TRBV6-4 and J is TRBJ1-6; TRBD1 aligns across 8 bases. After removal of 4 bases from V and 7 bases from J, the junction contained 3 bases not matched to a gene. This CDR3 is built from 14 residues. CDR1 and CDR2 (germline): MRHNA, SNTAGT. The DNA for the CDR3 is TGTGCCAGCAGTGGCACAGGGGGGAATTCACCCCTCCACTTT. Its protein is CASSGTGGNSPLHF.

This rearrangement joins TRBV6-5 to TRBJ2-7; 12 bases fit TRBD1. The germline gives CDR1 MNHEY, CDR2 SVGAGI. V lost 4 bases and J lost 4; bases outside the gene matches: 8. The CDR3 has 16 residues. CDR3 nucleotides: TGTGCCAGCAGTTCCACCGGGACAGGGGGCTTGTACGAGCAGTACTTC. This sequence encodes CASSSTGTGGLYEQYF.

The V gene is TRBV5-1, the J gene TRBJ2-2, with D perhaps matching TRBD1 (6 bases). Germline V gene data show CDR1 as SGHRS and CDR2 as YFSETQ. Trimming pared 0 bases from V and 4 bases from J, leaving 19 bases between. The CDR3 is made up of 18 amino acids. CDR3 coding DNA: TGCGCCAGCAGCTTGGTTGGGGCAGGGGAATTAACCACCGGGGAGCTGTTTTTT. It encodes CASSLVGAGELTTGELFF. The complete variable domain, with remaining parts taken from reference TRBV5-1 and TRBJ2-2, reads KAGVTQTPRYLIKTRGQQVTLSCSPISGHRSVSWYQQTPGQGLQFLFEYFSETQRNKGNFPGRFSGRQFSNSRSEMNVSTLELGDSALYLCASSLVGAGELTTGELFFGEGSRLTVL.